Here is one TCR beta chain with its context. This CDR3 has 14 amino acids. Trimming removed 1 base at V and 4 bases at J, with 11 bases between. CDR1 LGHDT and CDR2 YNNKEL come from the germline V gene (reference sequence). This specimen comes from a study of blood T cell repertoires in COVID-19. The protocol was immunoSEQ multiplex PCR, while the TCRdb copy is restricted to in-frame clones and leaves out a portion. The sample carries 150,000 to 200,000 clones, over 60% recorded once. The sequenced sample consisted of peripheral blood. This clonotype was obtained from a woman aged 70-85 years with acute or convalescent COVID-19. The chain is built from TRBV3-1 (or the pseudogene TRBV3-2) and TRBJ2-7; D unresolved. The CDR3 sequence is CASSQALFQYEQYF. In DNA, the CDR3 is TGTGCCAGCAGCCAAGCCCTATTCCAATACGAGCAGTACTTC.